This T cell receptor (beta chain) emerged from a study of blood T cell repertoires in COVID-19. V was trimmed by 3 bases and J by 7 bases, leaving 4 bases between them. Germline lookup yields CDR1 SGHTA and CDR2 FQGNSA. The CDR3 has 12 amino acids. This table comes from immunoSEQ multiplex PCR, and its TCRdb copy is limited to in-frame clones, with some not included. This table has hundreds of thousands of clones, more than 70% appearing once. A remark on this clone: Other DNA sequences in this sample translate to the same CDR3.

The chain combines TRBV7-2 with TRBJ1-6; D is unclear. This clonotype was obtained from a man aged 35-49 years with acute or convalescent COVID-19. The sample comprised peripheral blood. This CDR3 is CASSFQNSPLHF. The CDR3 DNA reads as TGTGCCAGCAGCTTTCAGAATTCACCCCTCCACTTT.